The T cell receptor beta chain under discussion was sequenced for a study of blood T cell repertoires in COVID-19. Study-level information: Sources were T cells, B-cell-depleted T cells, or PBMCs; the material itself was cDNA or gDNA.

Original analysis: Counts of nucleated cells, estimated from reference gene primer amplification, were obtained. Profiling relied on immunoSEQ multiplex PCR, and the TCRdb table lists in-frame clones only, not all of them. V, J and clone size are those of that table, while D and trimming were read from the DNA. This table holds 170,000 or so clones, just over 85% found once. CDR1 and CDR2 from the germline V gene are SGHVS and FNYEAQ. The CDR3 is 18 amino acids. The V and J ends lost 5 bases and 2 bases, in that order; junction bases with no gene match: 13. The specimen was peripheral blood. V and J are TRBV7-6 and TRBJ2-3, with 10 bases matching TRBD2. This receptor was obtained from a man aged 45 to 65 with active or convalescent COVID-19. CDR3 protein: CASSPEGVLAGLTDTQYF. CDR3 DNA: TGTGCCAGCAGCCCCGAAGGGGTACTAGCGGGGCTCACAGATACGCAGTATTTT.